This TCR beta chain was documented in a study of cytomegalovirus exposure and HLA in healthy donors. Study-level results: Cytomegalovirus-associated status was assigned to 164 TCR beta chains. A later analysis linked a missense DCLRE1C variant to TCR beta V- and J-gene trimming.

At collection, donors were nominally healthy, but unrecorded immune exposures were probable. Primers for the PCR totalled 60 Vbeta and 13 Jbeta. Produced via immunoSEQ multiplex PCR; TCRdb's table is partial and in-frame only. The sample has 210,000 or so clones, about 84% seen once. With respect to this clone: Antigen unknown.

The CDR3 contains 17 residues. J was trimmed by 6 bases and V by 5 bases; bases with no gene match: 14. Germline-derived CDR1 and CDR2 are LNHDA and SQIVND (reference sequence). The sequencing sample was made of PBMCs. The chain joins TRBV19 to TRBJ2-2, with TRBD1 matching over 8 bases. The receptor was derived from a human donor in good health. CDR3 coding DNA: TGTGCCAGTAGTCCGACCTCCGGACAGGGATATCCCGGGGAGCTGTTTTTT. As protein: CASSPTSGQGYPGELFF.